Shown below are 8 T cell receptor beta chains from a single sample sequenced in a study of control samples from healthy donors and cancer patients. Method: immunoSEQ multiplex PCR; TCRdb's copy keeps in-frame clones and lacks some. The table shows about 95,000 clones, with about 87% occurring only once. Material: blood. The source is a woman between 65 and 79 years old in good health.

This clone has a single count. This chain joins TRBV19 and TRBJ1-2; D remains ambiguous. V lost 6 bases and J lost 0, with 11 bases in between. The CDR3 covers 14 residues. Germline loops: CDR1 LNHDA, CDR2 SQIVND (reference sequence). In DNA form, the CDR3 reads TGTGCCAGTAGCCCGAGCCGAACTAACTATGGCTACACCTTC. Translation gives CASSPSRTNYGYTF.

This rearrangement joins TRBV9 to TRBJ1-6; tentatively, D is TRBD1 (6 bases). There are 14 residues in the CDR3. Germline values: CDR1 SGDLS, CDR2 YYNGEE. The V gene lost 0 bases and the J gene lost 7 bases, with 8 bases spanning the gap. The CDR3 reads CASSVGTVNSPLHF. The CDR3, as DNA: TGTGCCAGCAGCGTAGGGACAGTCAATTCACCCCTCCACTTT.

The chain carries TRBV2 and TRBJ2-7; the D gene is possibly TRBD1 (5 bases). CDR1 SNHLY and CDR2 FYNNEI come from the germline V gene. Deletions cut 8 bases from V and 2 bases from J, with 7 bases between. CDR3 length: 11 residues. CDR3 in amino acids: CASGATYEQYF. DNA of the CDR3: TGTGCCAGCGGGGCGACCTACGAGCAGTACTTC.

This chain joins TRBV10-2 and TRBJ2-1, with 7 nucleotides matching TRBD2. CDR1 and CDR2 from the germline V gene are WSHSY and SAAADI. CDR3 length: 13 residues. The V segment lost 6 bases and the J segment 6 bases; nucleotides outside the gene matches: 5. The CDR3 loop reads CASSAGVVNEQFF. The CDR3 DNA reads TGCGCCAGCAGCGCGGGAGTGGTCAATGAGCAGTTCTTC.

The chain employs TRBV7-8 and TRBJ2-1; D is ambiguous. V lost 5 bases, J lost 6 bases, and 14 bases lay in between. The CDR3 has 14 residues. Germline V gene sequence: CDR1 SGHVS, CDR2 FQNEAQ. The CDR3 DNA follows: TGTGCCAGCAGCCAAACCAGAGGTAGCAATGAGCAGTTCTTC. The encoded protein is CASSQTRGSNEQFF. The whole variable domain, filled in from reference TRBV7-8 and TRBJ2-1, reads GAGVSQSPRYKVAKRGQDVALRCDPISGHVSLFWYQQALGQGPEFLTYFQNEAQLDKSGLPSDRFFAERPEGSVSTLKIQRTQQEDSAVYLCASSQTRGSNEQFFGPGTRLTVL.

V is TRBV27 and J is TRBJ1-4; D is unclear. Germline lookup yields CDR1 MNHEY and CDR2 SMNVEV (reference sequence). The CDR3 has 13 residues. With 6 bases removed from V and 5 bases from J, the gap between germline ends came to 10 bases. CDR3 sequence: CASRRLLNEKLFF. The CDR3 DNA is TGTGCCAGCAGAAGGTTGCTAAATGAAAAACTGTTTTTT.

The chain joins TRBV11-2 to TRBJ1-3; perhaps TRBD1 as D (5 bases). Trimming pared 3 bases from V and 1 base from J, leaving 7 bases between. The CDR3 runs 14 residues. The germline V gene has CDR1 SGHAT and CDR2 FQNNGV. The CDR3, as DNA: TGTGCCAGCAGCTTTCAGGGATCTGGAAACACCATATATTTT. Protein product: CASSFQGSGNTIYF.

The rearrangement uses TRBV2 and TRBJ2-3; D ambiguous. Trimming stripped 5 bases from V and 4 bases from J, with 16 bases between. The germline CDR1 and CDR2 sequences are SNHLY and FYNNEI. This CDR3 is 15 amino acids long. The DNA for the CDR3 is TGTGCCAGCAGTCGGACCAGGACGGGCGCAGATACGCAGTATTTT. This encodes CASSRTRTGADTQYF.